This record looks at one T cell receptor (beta chain) sequence and its context. Germline CDR1 MNHNY, CDR2 SVGAGI (reference sequence). The V end lost 2 bases, the J end lost 4 bases, and 11 bases lay between the germline ends. This CDR3 is 14 amino acids long. Original handling: Reference gene primer amplification yielded estimated nucleated cell counts. TCRdb's table, derived via immunoSEQ multiplex PCR, lists solely in-frame clones and lacks some. V, J and clone size are those of that table, while D and trimming were read from the DNA. The table lists roughly 140,000 clones, over 60% of them singletons. The data stem from a study of blood T cell repertoires in COVID-19. Across the study: Some COVID-19 samples were acute and others convalescent; all came from the United States, Italy and Spain. PBMCs, B-cell-depleted T cells, or T cells were the source of the cDNA or gDNA that made up the material.

This sequence joins TRBV6-6 and TRBJ1-2; D gene unclear. Input material: peripheral blood. The TCR comes from a woman older than 75 with acute or convalescent COVID-19. The CDR3 here is CASSYQSTGYGYTF. CDR3 nucleotide sequence: TGTGCCAGCAGTTACCAGTCAACGGGCTATGGCTACACCTTC.